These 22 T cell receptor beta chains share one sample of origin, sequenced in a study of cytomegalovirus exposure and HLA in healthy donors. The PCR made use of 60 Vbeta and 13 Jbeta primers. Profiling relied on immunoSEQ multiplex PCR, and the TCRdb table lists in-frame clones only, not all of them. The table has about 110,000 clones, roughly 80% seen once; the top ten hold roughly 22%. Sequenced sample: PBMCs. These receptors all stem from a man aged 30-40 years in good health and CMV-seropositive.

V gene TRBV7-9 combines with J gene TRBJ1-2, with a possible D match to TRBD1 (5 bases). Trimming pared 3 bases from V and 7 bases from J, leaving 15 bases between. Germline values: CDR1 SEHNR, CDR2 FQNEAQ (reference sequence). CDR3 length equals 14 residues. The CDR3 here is CASSLGTELFGYTF. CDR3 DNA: TGTGCCAGCAGCTTGGGGACTGAACTTTTTGGCTACACCTTC.

The CDR3 DNA reads as TGTGCCATACCGACAGGGGGATTGGGGACTAATGAAAAACTGTTTTTT. It encodes CAIPTGGLGTNEKLFF. V is TRBV2 and J is TRBJ1-4, with 9 nucleotides matching TRBD1. Germline V gives CDR1 SNHLY, CDR2 FYNNEI. Trimming removed 10 bases from V and 2 bases from J; junction bases left unmatched: 11. CDR3 length: 16 amino acids.

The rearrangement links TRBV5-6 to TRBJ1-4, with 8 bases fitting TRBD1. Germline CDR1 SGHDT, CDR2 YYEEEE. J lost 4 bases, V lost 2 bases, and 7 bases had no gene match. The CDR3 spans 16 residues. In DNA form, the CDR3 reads TGTGCCAGCAGCTTAAACCGGGACAGGTTTAATGAAAAACTGTTTTTT. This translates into CASSLNRDRFNEKLFF.

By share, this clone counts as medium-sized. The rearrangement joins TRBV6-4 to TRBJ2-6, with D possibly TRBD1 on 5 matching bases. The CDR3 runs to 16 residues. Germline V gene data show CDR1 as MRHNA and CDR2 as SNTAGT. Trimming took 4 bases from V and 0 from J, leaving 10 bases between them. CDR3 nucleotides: TGTGCCAGCAGTGGAACAGGTCCCTCTGGGGCCAACGTCCTGACTTTC. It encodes CASSGTGPSGANVLTF.

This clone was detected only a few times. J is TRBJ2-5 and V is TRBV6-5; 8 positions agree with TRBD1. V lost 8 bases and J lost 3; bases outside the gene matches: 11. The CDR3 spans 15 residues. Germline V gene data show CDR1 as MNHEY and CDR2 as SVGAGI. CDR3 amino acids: CASGTSGGGKETQYF. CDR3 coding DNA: TGTGCCAGCGGGACTTCAGGGGGCGGTAAAGAGACCCAGTACTTC.

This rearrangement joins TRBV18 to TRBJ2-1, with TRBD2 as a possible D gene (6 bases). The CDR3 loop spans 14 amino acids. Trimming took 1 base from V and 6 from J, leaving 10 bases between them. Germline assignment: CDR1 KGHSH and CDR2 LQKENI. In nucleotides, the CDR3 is TGTGCCAGCTCACCACAAAAGGGAGGCAATGAGCAGTTCTTC. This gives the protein CASSPQKGGNEQFF. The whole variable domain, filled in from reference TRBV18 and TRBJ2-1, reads NAGVMQNPRHLVRRRGQEARLRCSPMKGHSHVYWYRQLPEEGLKFMVYLQKENIIDESGMPKERFSAEFPKEGPSILRIQQVVRGDSAAYFCASSPQKGGNEQFFGPGTRLTVL.

The CDR3 region is CASSLGGAGTYNEQFF. Here the CDR3 DNA reads TGTGCCAGCAGCTTGGGAGGGGCGGGGACTTACAATGAGCAGTTCTTC. The chain has TRBV5-4 and TRBJ2-1, with D possibly matching TRBD2 (6 bases). V lost 0 bases and J 4 bases, leaving 14 bases between the germline ends. This CDR3 has 16 amino acids. Germline V lookup: CDR1 SGHNT, CDR2 YYREEE (reference sequence).

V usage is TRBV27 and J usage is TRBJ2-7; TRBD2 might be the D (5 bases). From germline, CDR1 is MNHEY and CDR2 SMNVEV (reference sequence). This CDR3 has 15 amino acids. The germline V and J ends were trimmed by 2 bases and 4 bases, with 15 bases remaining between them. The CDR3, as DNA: TGTGCCAGCAGTTTAAGCGGACCTAATTGGTACGAGCAGTACTTC. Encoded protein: CASSLSGPNWYEQYF.

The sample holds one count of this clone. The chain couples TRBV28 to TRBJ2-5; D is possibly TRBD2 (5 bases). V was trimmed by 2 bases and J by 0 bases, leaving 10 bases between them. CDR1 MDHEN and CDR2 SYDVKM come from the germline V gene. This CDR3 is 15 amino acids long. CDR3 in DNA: TGTGCCAGCAGTTTAGGAGCGGCGTACCAAGAGACCCAGTACTTC. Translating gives CASSLGAAYQETQYF.

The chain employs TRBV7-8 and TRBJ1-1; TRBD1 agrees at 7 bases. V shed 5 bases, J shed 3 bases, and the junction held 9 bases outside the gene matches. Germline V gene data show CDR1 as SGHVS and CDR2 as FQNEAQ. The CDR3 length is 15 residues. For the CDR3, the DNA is TGTGCCAGCAGCCAAGAGGGGGCTGCGGACACTGAAGCTTTCTTT. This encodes CASSQEGAADTEAFF.

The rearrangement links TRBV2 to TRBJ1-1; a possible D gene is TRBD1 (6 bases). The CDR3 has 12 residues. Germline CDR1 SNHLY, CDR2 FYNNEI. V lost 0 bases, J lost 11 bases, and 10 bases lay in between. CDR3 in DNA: TGTGCCAGCAGTGAAGCACAGGGTCGGGCTTTCTTT. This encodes CASSEAQGRAFF.

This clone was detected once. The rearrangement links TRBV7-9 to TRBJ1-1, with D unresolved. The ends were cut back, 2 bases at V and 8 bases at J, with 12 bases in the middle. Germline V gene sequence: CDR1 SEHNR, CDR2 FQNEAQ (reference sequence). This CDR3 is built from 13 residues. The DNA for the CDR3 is TGTGCCAGCAGCTTAATCCCAAGCTACGAAGCTTTCTTT. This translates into CASSLIPSYEAFF.

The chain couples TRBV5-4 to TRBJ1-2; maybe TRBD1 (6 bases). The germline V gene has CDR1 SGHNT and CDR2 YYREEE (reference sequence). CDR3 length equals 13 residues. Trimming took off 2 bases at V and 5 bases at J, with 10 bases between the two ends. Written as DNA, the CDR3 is TGTGCCAGCAGCTTAGACGGACAGTATGGCTACACCTTC. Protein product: CASSLDGQYGYTF.

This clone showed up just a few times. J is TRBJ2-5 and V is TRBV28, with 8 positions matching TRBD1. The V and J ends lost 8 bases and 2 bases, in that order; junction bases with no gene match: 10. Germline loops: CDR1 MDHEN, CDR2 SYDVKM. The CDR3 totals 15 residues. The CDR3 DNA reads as TGTGCCAGCTTCACCCTAGGGACAGGTCAAGAGACCCAGTACTTC. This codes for CASFTLGTGQETQYF.

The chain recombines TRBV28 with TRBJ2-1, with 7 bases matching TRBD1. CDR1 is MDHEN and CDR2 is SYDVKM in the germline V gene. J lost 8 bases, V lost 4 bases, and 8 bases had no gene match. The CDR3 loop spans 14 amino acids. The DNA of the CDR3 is TGTGCCAGCAGTTCAACAGGGGTTCTATATGAGCAGTTCTTC. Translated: CASSSTGVLYEQFF.

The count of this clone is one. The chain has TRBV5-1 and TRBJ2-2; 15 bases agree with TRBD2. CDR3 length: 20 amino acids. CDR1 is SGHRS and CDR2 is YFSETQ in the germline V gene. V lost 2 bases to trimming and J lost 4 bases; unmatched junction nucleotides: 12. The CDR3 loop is CASSFKGLAGGVRGTGELFF. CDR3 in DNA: TGCGCCAGCAGCTTTAAGGGACTAGCGGGAGGCGTTCGGGGCACCGGGGAGCTGTTTTTT.

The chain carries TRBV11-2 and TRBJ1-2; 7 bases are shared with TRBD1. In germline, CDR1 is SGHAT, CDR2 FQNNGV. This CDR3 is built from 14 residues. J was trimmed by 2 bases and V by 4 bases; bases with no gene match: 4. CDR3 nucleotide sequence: TGTGCCAGCAGCTCTGACAGGGTAAACTATGGCTACACCTTC. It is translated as CASSSDRVNYGYTF.

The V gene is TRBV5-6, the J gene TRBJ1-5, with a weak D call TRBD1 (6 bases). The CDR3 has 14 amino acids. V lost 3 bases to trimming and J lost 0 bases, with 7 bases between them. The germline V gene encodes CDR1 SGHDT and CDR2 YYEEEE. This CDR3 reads CASSYRDSNQPQHF. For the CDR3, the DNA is TGTGCCAGCAGCTACAGGGATAGCAATCAGCCCCAGCATTTT.

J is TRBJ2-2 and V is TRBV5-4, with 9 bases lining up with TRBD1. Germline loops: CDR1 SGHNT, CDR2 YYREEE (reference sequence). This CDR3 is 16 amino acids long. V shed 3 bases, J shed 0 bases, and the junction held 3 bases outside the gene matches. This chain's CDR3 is CASSSTGGANTGELFF. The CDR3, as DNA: TGTGCCAGCAGCTCAACAGGGGGCGCGAACACCGGGGAGCTGTTTTTT. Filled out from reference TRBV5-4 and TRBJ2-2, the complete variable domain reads ETGVTQSPTHLIKTRGQQVTLRCSSQSGHNTVSWYQQALGQGPQFIFQYYREEENGRGNFPPRFSGLQFPNYSSELNVNALELDDSALYLCASSSTGGANTGELFFGEGSRLTVL.

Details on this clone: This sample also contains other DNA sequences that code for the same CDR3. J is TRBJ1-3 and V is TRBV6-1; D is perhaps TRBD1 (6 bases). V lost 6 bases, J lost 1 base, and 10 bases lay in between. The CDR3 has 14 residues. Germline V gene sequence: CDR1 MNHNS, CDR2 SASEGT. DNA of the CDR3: TGTGCCAGCAGACAGGGAATTTCTGGAAACACCATATATTTT. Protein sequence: CASRQGISGNTIYF.

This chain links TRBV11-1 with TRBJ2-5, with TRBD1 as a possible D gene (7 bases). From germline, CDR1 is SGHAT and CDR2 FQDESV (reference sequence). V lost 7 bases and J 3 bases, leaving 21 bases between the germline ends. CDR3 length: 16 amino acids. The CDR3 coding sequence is TGTGCCAGCACCTGGCTAGGAGGGGGCCGCGAAGAGACCCAGTACTTC. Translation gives CASTWLGGGREETQYF.

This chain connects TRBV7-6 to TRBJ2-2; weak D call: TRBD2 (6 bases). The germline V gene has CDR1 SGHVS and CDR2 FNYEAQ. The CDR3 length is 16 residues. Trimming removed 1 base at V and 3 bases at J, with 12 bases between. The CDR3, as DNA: TGTGCCAGCAGCTTAGGACCGGCGGGGTACACCGGGGAGCTGTTTTTT. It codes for CASSLGPAGYTGELFF.